Below, 31 T cell receptor beta chains from the same sample are listed, as sequenced in a study of PD-L1 blockade in urothelial cancer. Time point reported: pretreatment peripheral blood. Sequencing was performed with immunoSEQ multiplex PCR; in TCRdb, only in-frame clones are kept and a portion is missing. The sample has 100,000 to 150,000 clones, 84% seen once; the top ten hold 2.5% to 3.5%. Sequencing was performed on PBMCs, taken around atezolizumab (anti-PD-L1) treatment. These receptors were obtained from a man aged 45-60 years with urothelial cancer.

This chain joins TRBV9 and TRBJ1-2; 10 nucleotides agree with TRBD1. Germline V gene sequence: CDR1 SGDLS, CDR2 YYNGEE. This CDR3 has 14 amino acids. J gave up 7 bases and V 2 bases, and 5 bases lay outside the gene matches. The CDR3 here is CASSVGQGGSGYTF. CDR3 DNA: TGTGCCAGCAGCGTCGGACAGGGGGGCTCTGGCTACACCTTC.

The chain links TRBV30 to TRBJ1-1, with 9 bases fitting TRBD1. V gave up 3 bases and J gave up 0 bases; unmatched junction bases: 11. Germline V gene sequence: CDR1 GTSNPN, CDR2 SVGIG (reference sequence). The CDR3 loop spans 17 amino acids. CDR3 amino acids: CAWRPGQGMDMNTEAFF. In nucleotides, the CDR3 is TGTGCCTGGAGGCCGGGACAGGGAATGGACATGAACACTGAAGCTTTCTTT.

The V and J genes are TRBV11-3 and TRBJ2-1; 9 bases agree with TRBD2. The CDR3 covers 16 residues. Germline values: CDR1 SGHNT, CDR2 YENEEA. With 0 bases clipped from V and 9 bases from J, the junction kept 9 bases outside the gene matches. CDR3 sequence reads: CASSLDRVREGVEQFF. Written as DNA, the CDR3 is TGTGCCAGCAGCTTAGATCGAGTGCGGGAGGGAGTTGAGCAGTTCTTC.

V is TRBV7-8 and J is TRBJ2-7; 9 bases map to TRBD1. This CDR3 comprises 13 residues. Germline values: CDR1 SGHVS, CDR2 FQNEAQ. V trimming: 6 bases; J trimming: 1 base; junction bases outside the gene matches: 1. This CDR3 is CASRGQGSYEQYF. As DNA, the CDR3 is TGTGCCAGCAGGGGACAGGGATCCTACGAGCAGTACTTC.

This sequence joins TRBV18 and TRBJ1-3; D uncertain. This CDR3 contains 16 residues. With 3 bases removed from V and 0 bases from J, the gap between germline ends came to 12 bases. CDR1 and CDR2 from the germline V gene are KGHSH and LQKENI. The CDR3 coding sequence is TGTGCCAGCTCACCGTTGGAGGCCGGCTCTGGAAACACCATATATTTT. This translates into CASSPLEAGSGNTIYF.

This sequence joins TRBV5-1 and TRBJ1-5, with 8 positions matching TRBD1. Unmatched junction bases numbered 5, after V lost 0 bases and J lost 6 bases. The CDR3 loop spans 15 amino acids. From germline, CDR1 is SGHRS and CDR2 YFSETQ. CDR3 in amino acids: CASSLGAGGFQPQHF. The CDR3 nucleotides are TGCGCCAGCAGCTTGGGCGCAGGGGGCTTTCAGCCCCAGCATTTT.

To note about this clone: Other nucleotide sequences in the sample specify the same CDR3. The chain uses TRBV7-2 and TRBJ2-4; TRBD2 matches 8 bases. Unmatched junction bases numbered 8, after V lost 1 base and J lost 0 bases. Germline CDR1 reads SGHTA; CDR2 reads FQGNSA. The CDR3 runs 18 residues. The CDR3 spells CASSLEGRLAGAKNIQYF. CDR3 bases: TGTGCCAGCAGCTTAGAAGGTCGTCTAGCGGGAGCCAAAAACATTCAGTACTTC.

CDR3 DNA sequence: TGTGCCAGCAGTACTACTGGAATAACTAATGAAAAACTGTTTTTT. Protein sequence: CASSTTGITNEKLFF. The chain recombines TRBV6-5 with TRBJ1-4; D not certain. The CDR3 is 15 residues long. Germline V gene data show CDR1 as MNHEY and CDR2 as SVGAGI. Between the trimmed V and J ends, which lost 5 bases and 1 base, there was a span of 11 bases.

The rearrangement joins TRBV19 to TRBJ2-2, with 8 bases aligning to TRBD2. Germline CDR1 reads LNHDA; CDR2 reads SQIVND (reference sequence). The CDR3 extends over 15 amino acids. V dropped 6 bases and J dropped 3; count of bases not matched to a gene: 6. The DNA of the CDR3 is TGTGCCAGTAGACAGCCGGGACTAGACACCGGGGAGCTGTTTTTT. Translated, it gives CASRQPGLDTGELFF.

The chain uses TRBV5-1 and TRBJ2-2; perhaps TRBD2 as D (6 bases). This CDR3 comprises 14 residues. Trimming left V 3 bases short and J 3 bases short, with 9 bases between. CDR1 SGHRS and CDR2 YFSETQ come from the germline V gene. The CDR3 sequence is CASSSGTYTGELFF. Here the CDR3 DNA reads TGCGCCAGCAGCTCCGGGACTTACACCGGGGAGCTGTTTTTT.

The chain uses TRBV11-2 and TRBJ1-2, with 7 bases matching TRBD1. CDR1 and CDR2 from the germline V gene are SGHAT and FQNNGV. The CDR3 consists of 15 residues. V gave up 7 bases and J gave up 4 bases; unmatched junction bases: 12. This CDR3 reads CASKRPGQKFYGYTF. The CDR3 DNA sequence: TGTGCCAGCAAACGACCGGGACAGAAGTTCTATGGCTACACCTTC.

The chain joins TRBV4-1 to TRBJ1-3; D is ambiguous. Looked up from germline, CDR1 is MGHRA and CDR2 is YSYEKL. V lost 4 bases and J lost 3, with 16 bases in between. The CDR3 length is 16 residues. The CDR3 DNA follows: TGCGCCAGCAGCCTAGGACCTACTAGAGGTGGAAACACCATATATTTT. Protein product: CASSLGPTRGGNTIYF.

This chain connects TRBV30 to TRBJ1-2, with D possibly TRBD1 on 5 matching bases. CDR1 is GTSNPN and CDR2 is SVGIG in the germline V gene (reference sequence). This CDR3 spans 13 amino acids. V was trimmed by 4 bases and J by 0 bases, leaving 9 bases between them. Here the CDR3 reads CAWKAGTNYGYTF. The CDR3 nucleotides are TGTGCCTGGAAGGCAGGGACTAACTATGGCTACACCTTC.

This clone was detected only a few times. This chain uses TRBV7-2 with TRBJ1-1, with D perhaps TRBD1 (6 bases). The CDR3 length is 13 residues. Germline values: CDR1 SGHTA, CDR2 FQGNSA. V was cut by 2 bases and J by 3 bases, with 7 bases left in between. CDR3 sequence: CASSLNRDTEAFF. The DNA of the CDR3 is TGTGCCAGCAGCTTAAACAGGGACACTGAAGCTTTCTTT. Full variable domain (remainder filled in from reference TRBV7-2 and TRBJ1-1): GAGVSQSPSNKVTEKGKDVELRCDPISGHTALYWYRQSLGQGLEFLIYFQGNSAPDKSGLPSDRFSAERTGGSVSTLTIQRTQQEDSAVYLCASSLNRDTEAFFGQGTRLTVV.

The gene calls are TRBV20-1 and TRBJ2-5; unclear D gene. Germline CDR1 reads DFQATT; CDR2 reads SNEGSKA (reference sequence). Trimming removed 4 bases at V and 5 bases at J, with 8 bases between. CDR3 size: 11 residues. CDR3 in DNA: TGCAGTGCTAATGCGGCCGAGACCCAGTACTTC. This translates into CSANAAETQYF.

The rearrangement links TRBV6-1 to TRBJ2-2, with D uncertain. The germline V gene encodes CDR1 MNHNS and CDR2 SASEGT. Trimming removed 0 bases from V and 0 bases from J, with 8 bases in between. This CDR3 spans 16 amino acids. The chain's CDR3 is CASSEAVHTNTGELFF. CDR3 nucleotide sequence: TGTGCCAGCAGTGAAGCCGTCCACACGAACACCGGGGAGCTGTTTTTT.

This clone has just one count. The chain links TRBV11-2 to TRBJ2-1; 7 bases line up with TRBD2. V was clipped by 5 bases and J by 4 bases; unmatched bases: 5. Germline loops: CDR1 SGHAT, CDR2 FQNNGV. CDR3 length: 14 amino acids. This CDR3 reads CASSMSGTYNEQFF. The CDR3 DNA reads as TGTGCCAGCAGCATGAGCGGGACTTACAATGAGCAGTTCTTC.

J is TRBJ2-1 and V is TRBV14; D perhaps matches TRBD2 (6 bases). Germline assignment: CDR1 SGHDN and CDR2 FVKESK. CDR3 size: 13 residues. Trimming pared 4 bases from V and 9 bases from J, leaving 13 bases between. CDR3 nucleotides: TGTGCCAGCAGCCGGGACTGGGCAATTGAGCAGTTCTTC. Translated: CASSRDWAIEQFF.

There are a few counts of this clone. V and J are TRBV19 and TRBJ2-1, with 11 bases fitting TRBD1. Germline values: CDR1 LNHDA, CDR2 SQIVND (reference sequence). V shed 4 bases, J shed 6 bases, and the junction held 11 bases outside the gene matches. The CDR3 runs 17 residues. The CDR3 DNA reads as TGTGCCAGTAGTAGGACACTCTGGGGACAGGGGGTCAATGAGCAGTTCTTC. It specifies CASSRTLWGQGVNEQFF.

The chain carries TRBV2 and TRBJ2-2; D is possibly TRBD2 (6 bases). V dropped 4 bases and J dropped 4 bases, with 10 bases sitting between them. CDR3 size: 14 residues. Germline lookup yields CDR1 SNHLY and CDR2 FYNNEI. The CDR3 loop reads CASSGTIPTGELFF. The CDR3, as DNA: TGTGCCAGCAGTGGGACTATACCCACCGGGGAGCTGTTTTTT.

The sample holds one count of this clone. V usage is TRBV5-8 and J usage is TRBJ2-1, with 8 positions matching TRBD1. The germline V gene encodes CDR1 SGHTS and CDR2 YDEGEE. The CDR3 is made up of 15 amino acids. Unmatched junction bases numbered 6, after V lost 0 bases and J lost 7 bases. The chain's CDR3 is CASSLVGQALNEQFF. In nucleotides, the CDR3 is TGTGCCAGCAGCTTGGTGGGACAGGCGTTGAATGAGCAGTTCTTC. The complete variable domain, with remaining parts taken from reference TRBV5-8 and TRBJ2-1, reads EAGVTQSPTHLIKTRGQQATLRCSPISGHTSVYWYQQALGLGLQFLLWYDEGEERNRGNFPPRFSGRQFPNYSSELNVNALELEDSALYLCASSLVGQALNEQFFGPGTRLTVL.

This clone appeared once. The V and J genes are TRBV28 and TRBJ2-1; 7 bases align to TRBD1. CDR1 and CDR2 (germline): MDHEN, SYDVKM. With 3 bases clipped from V and 6 bases from J, the junction kept 8 bases outside the gene matches. The length of the CDR3 is 15 residues. CDR3 DNA: TGTGCCAGCAGTTTCTCCAGGGGGTATCGCAATGAGCAGTTCTTC. Translation: CASSFSRGYRNEQFF. The entire variable domain, with the rest obtained from reference TRBV28 and TRBJ2-1, is as follows: DVKVTQSSRYLVKRTGEKVFLECVQDMDHENMFWYRQDPGLGLRLIYFSYDVKMKEKGDIPEGYSVSREKKERFSLILESASTNQTSMYLCASSFSRGYRNEQFFGPGTRLTVL.

The CDR3 is CASSQAGGNPPYEQYF. The CDR3 nucleotides read TGTGCCAGCAGCCAAGCGGGGGGAAACCCCCCTTACGAGCAGTACTTC. The rearrangement uses TRBV4-2 and TRBJ2-7; 7 bases line up with TRBD2. V lost 1 base, J lost 4 bases, and 10 bases stayed unmatched. The CDR3 sequence is 16 residues long. CDR1 LGHNA and CDR2 YNFKEQ come from the germline V gene.

The chain has TRBV18 and TRBJ2-2, with D possibly TRBD1 on 5 matching bases. Germline CDR1 KGHSH, CDR2 LQKENI. The CDR3 is made up of 16 amino acids. V lost 5 bases and J lost 0, with 13 bases in between. In nucleotides, the CDR3 is TGTGCCAGCTCAGTGGCACAGGAGACGAACACCGGGGAGCTGTTTTTT. It yields the protein CASSVAQETNTGELFF.

The chain is built from TRBV6-1 and TRBJ2-7; 9 bases align to TRBD1. The CDR3 contains 14 residues. Trimming removed 5 bases from V and 0 bases from J; junction bases left unmatched: 2. CDR1 is MNHNS and CDR2 is SASEGT in the germline V gene. CDR3: CASSRQGVSYEQYF. The CDR3 DNA sequence: TGTGCCAGCAGTCGACAGGGGGTCTCCTACGAGCAGTACTTC.

The rearrangement links TRBV9 to TRBJ1-2; TRBD1 might be the D (6 bases). Per the germline V gene, CDR1 is SGDLS and CDR2 is YYNGEE. The CDR3 contains 13 residues. V shed 7 bases and J shed 0 bases, with 10 bases lying between them. The CDR3 DNA sequence: TGTGCCAGCGGGGACACTCCTAACTATGGCTACACCTTC. This codes for CASGDTPNYGYTF. Full variable domain (missing parts from reference TRBV9 and TRBJ1-2): DSGVTQTPKHLITATGQRVTLRCSPRSGDLSVYWYQQSLDQGLQFLIQYYNGEERAKGNILERFSAQQFPDLHSELNLSSLELGDSALYFCASGDTPNYGYTFGSGTRLTVV.

The chain employs TRBV6-5 and TRBJ2-1, with TRBD2 matching 10 bases. Germline CDR1 is MNHEY and CDR2 is SVGAGI. V lost 5 bases, J lost 10 bases, and 11 bases stayed unmatched. The CDR3 loop spans 15 amino acids. CDR3 bases: TGTGCCAGCAGTGTGTCACCTAGCGGGAGCCGGGAGCAGTTCTTC. Translation: CASSVSPSGSREQFF.

This chain uses TRBV5-1 with TRBJ2-1, with TRBD2 matching over 13 bases. Looked up from germline, CDR1 is SGHRS and CDR2 is YFSETQ. This CDR3 contains 16 residues. V shed 4 bases and J 7 bases; nucleotides not matched to a gene: 8. The CDR3 DNA sequence: TGCGCCAGCAGCCCTGGGACTAGCGGGATTGGGAATGAGCAGTTCTTC. Encoded protein: CASSPGTSGIGNEQFF.

The rearrangement joins TRBV5-5 to TRBJ2-7, with D unclear. Trimming removed 4 bases from V and 4 bases from J, with 15 bases in between. CDR1 and CDR2 from the germline V gene are SGHKS and YYEKEE (reference sequence). CDR3 length: 14 residues. The CDR3 sequence is CASSKRASGYEQYF. The CDR3 DNA is TGTGCCAGCAGCAAGCGCGCGAGTGGGTACGAGCAGTACTTC.

The chain joins TRBV2 to TRBJ2-2; a weak D match, TRBD1 (5 bases). CDR1 is SNHLY and CDR2 is FYNNEI in the germline V gene. Trimming left V 7 bases short and J 6 bases short, with 9 bases between. The CDR3 runs 12 residues. The CDR3 loop is CASIAGPGELFF. The CDR3 DNA reads TGTGCCAGCATTGCAGGGCCCGGGGAGCTGTTTTTT.

The V gene is TRBV4-2, the J gene TRBJ1-6; the D gene is possibly TRBD1 (5 bases). Looked up from germline, CDR1 is LGHNA and CDR2 is YNFKEQ. The CDR3 runs to 21 residues. V was cut by 4 bases and J by 2 bases, with 27 bases left in between. The DNA for the CDR3 is TGTGCCAGCAGCCTCCCCCCAGGGCGTGAGGTAAAAAGGCCCTATAATTCACCCCTCCACTTT. This codes for CASSLPPGREVKRPYNSPLHF.